The 20 T cell receptor beta chains in this list originate from one sample, sequenced in a study of blood T cell repertoires in COVID-19. Here immunoSEQ multiplex PCR was the method, and the copy in TCRdb shows in-frame clones only, minus some. The data show 200,000 to 300,000 clones, about four fifths seen once. Material: peripheral blood. The source is a woman of 80 years or more with COVID-19, enrolled during active disease.

The chain carries TRBV5-5 and TRBJ2-5, with D unclear. The CDR3 consists of 12 residues. V dropped 0 bases and J dropped 5 bases, with 5 bases sitting between them. Germline-derived CDR1 and CDR2 are SGHKS and YYEKEE (reference sequence). CDR3 loop: CASSLAAETQYF. CDR3 sequence (DNA): TGTGCCAGCAGCTTGGCCGCGGAGACCCAGTACTTC.

V and J are TRBV11-2 and TRBJ2-7, with D possibly matching TRBD1 (6 bases). V was trimmed by 0 bases and J by 3 bases, leaving 12 bases between them. CDR1 is SGHAT and CDR2 is FQNNGV in the germline V gene. There are 15 residues in the CDR3. The CDR3 loop is CASSLEGTRGYEQYF. CDR3 nucleotides: TGTGCCAGCAGCTTAGAGGGGACAAGGGGCTACGAGCAGTACTTC.

This clone was seen once. V is TRBV2 and J is TRBJ1-1; D is perhaps TRBD1 (6 bases). This CDR3 is 13 amino acids long. Germline loops: CDR1 SNHLY, CDR2 FYNNEI. Trimming took 6 bases from V and 8 from J, leaving 16 bases between them. The CDR3 sequence: CASRGTPRGEAFF. The DNA of the CDR3 is TGTGCCAGCAGGGGGACCCCGAGGGGGGAAGCTTTCTTT.

The CDR3: CASSLMGHTEAFF. The DNA of the CDR3 is TGTGCCAGCAGCTTAATGGGGCACACTGAAGCTTTCTTT. The chain joins TRBV7-2 to TRBJ1-1, with D possibly TRBD1 on 5 matching bases. Per germline, CDR1 SGHTA and CDR2 FQGNSA. The CDR3 covers 13 residues. Trimming cost V 2 bases and J 3 bases, with 7 bases left between them.

The J gene is TRBJ1-1, the V gene TRBV7-9; 7 nucleotides match TRBD1. J gave up 4 bases and V 0 bases, and 5 bases lay outside the gene matches. This CDR3 region has 15 residues. Germline values: CDR1 SEHNR, CDR2 FQNEAQ (reference sequence). The CDR3 coding sequence is TGTGCCAGCAGCTTAGCGATGGGACAGTCCACTGAAGCTTTCTTT. This encodes CASSLAMGQSTEAFF.

The V call is TRBV19, the J call TRBJ1-5; D is uncertain. Germline V gives CDR1 LNHDA, CDR2 SQIVND (reference sequence). Trimming left V 0 bases short and J 0 bases short, with 12 bases between. This CDR3 has 17 amino acids. CDR3 residues: CASSIDNRRYSNQPQHF. DNA of the CDR3: TGTGCCAGTAGTATAGATAATCGCCGGTATAGCAATCAGCCCCAGCATTTT.

The chain employs TRBV11-2 and TRBJ2-3, with D tentatively TRBD2 (6 bases). The CDR3 is 15 residues long. V lost 5 bases and J 1 base, leaving 13 bases between the germline ends. Germline CDR1 reads SGHAT; CDR2 reads FQNNGV. The CDR3 DNA sequence: TGTGCCAGCAGCGTAAGGGACTGGGGCACAGATACGCAGTATTTT. Protein: CASSVRDWGTDTQYF.

The count of this clone is one. The chain has TRBV19 and TRBJ2-5; tentatively, D is TRBD1 (5 bases). The germline V gene encodes CDR1 LNHDA and CDR2 SQIVND (reference sequence). CDR3 length: 14 residues. Trimming removed 1 base from V and 2 bases from J, with 8 bases in between. For the CDR3, the DNA is TGTGCCAGTAGTATAGCTAAGGGGCAAGAGACCCAGTACTTC. Protein sequence: CASSIAKGQETQYF.

This clone has just a few counts. The chain employs TRBV3-1 (or the pseudogene TRBV3-2) and TRBJ1-5, with D perhaps TRBD1 (6 bases). The V gene's germline CDR1 is LGHDT and CDR2 YNNKEL (reference sequence). Trimming cost V 1 base and J 12 bases, with 13 bases left between them. The CDR3 spans 13 residues. The CDR3 loop is CASSQVGTLGQHF. The CDR3, as DNA: TGTGCCAGCAGCCAAGTCGGGACATTGGGCCAGCATTTT.

J is TRBJ2-5 and V is TRBV7-2; D perhaps matches TRBD2 (6 bases). The CDR3 has 16 residues. V shed 2 bases and J shed 4 bases, with 17 bases lying between them. CDR1 is SGHTA, CDR2 FQGNSA, per germline. The CDR3 DNA reads TGTGCCAGCAGCTTATATTCGACTAGTGTAACAGAGACCCAGTACTTC. This gives the protein CASSLYSTSVTETQYF. The whole variable domain, filled in from reference TRBV7-2 and TRBJ2-5, reads GAGVSQSPSNKVTEKGKDVELRCDPISGHTALYWYRQSLGQGLEFLIYFQGNSAPDKSGLPSDRFSAERTGGSVSTLTIQRTQQEDSAVYLCASSLYSTSVTETQYFGPGTRLLVL.

The V gene is TRBV30, the J gene TRBJ1-3; tentatively, D is TRBD1 (5 bases). CDR3 length: 14 amino acids. The V and J ends lost 4 bases and 4 bases respectively, with 14 bases between them. Germline CDR1 and CDR2: GTSNPN and SVGIG (reference sequence). The DNA of the CDR3 is TGTGCCTGGAACCGGAATCGGGGGGGAAACACCATATATTTT. This sequence encodes CAWNRNRGGNTIYF.

The chain employs TRBV7-3 and TRBJ2-5; 7 bases fit TRBD1. Germline V gene data show CDR1 as SGHTA and CDR2 as FQGTGA. V shed 2 bases and J 1 base; nucleotides not matched to a gene: 13. This CDR3 has 18 amino acids. The CDR3 loop reads CASSLGPPGTEFQETQYF. The DNA for the CDR3 is TGTGCCAGCAGCTTAGGGCCCCCCGGGACAGAGTTCCAAGAGACCCAGTACTTC.

The J gene is TRBJ2-3, the V gene TRBV4-3, with D tentatively TRBD1 (6 bases). Trimming took 2 bases from V and 2 from J, leaving 20 bases between them. CDR1 is LGHNA and CDR2 is YSLEER in the germline V gene. CDR3 length: 18 amino acids. As DNA, the CDR3 is TGCGCCAGCAGCCAAACCCCCGAACCAGGGGCTTACACAGATACGCAGTATTTT. This codes for CASSQTPEPGAYTDTQYF.

V and J are TRBV7-9 and TRBJ2-1; 10 bases map to TRBD2. The V gene end was trimmed by 5 bases and the J gene end by 10 bases; junction bases not matched to a gene: 11. Germline V gene lookup returns CDR1 SEHNR and CDR2 FQNEAQ (reference sequence). CDR3 length equals 15 residues. Here the CDR3 DNA reads TGTGCCAGCAGCGCACTAGCGGGATCCAGGGGCGAGCAGTTCTTC. Translated: CASSALAGSRGEQFF.

This chain links TRBV6-5 with TRBJ2-1; TRBD2 is a possible D gene (6 bases). The CDR3 sequence is 15 residues long. V was shortened by 6 bases and J by 2 bases, with 14 bases between the two germline ends. Germline loops: CDR1 MNHEY, CDR2 SVGAGI. The CDR3 loop is CASRGSGFAYNEQFF. The CDR3 DNA reads as TGTGCCAGCAGAGGTAGCGGTTTCGCCTACAATGAGCAGTTCTTC.

The genes are TRBV27 and TRBJ1-1, with D perhaps TRBD1 (5 bases). The CDR3 is 13 amino acids. Germline assignment: CDR1 MNHEY and CDR2 SMNVEV (reference sequence). V was shortened by 5 bases and J by 3 bases, with 10 bases between the two germline ends. CDR3 in amino acids: CASSSQGYTEAFF. The CDR3 bases are TGTGCCAGCAGTAGTCAGGGATACACTGAAGCTTTCTTT.

The J gene is TRBJ2-1, the V gene TRBV6-2 or TRBV6-3; 11 bases align to TRBD2. CDR3 length equals 14 residues. CDR1 MNHEY and CDR2 SVGEGT come from the germline V gene. With 2 bases clipped from V and 8 bases from J, the junction kept 2 bases outside the gene matches. The CDR3 nucleotides are TGTGCCAGCAGTTACACTAGCGGGAGTGATGAGCAGTTCTTC. Its translation is CASSYTSGSDEQFF.

This chain links TRBV28 with TRBJ1-1, with 9 bases that match TRBD1. J gave up 6 bases and V 7 bases, and 6 bases lay outside the gene matches. Per germline, CDR1 MDHEN and CDR2 SYDVKM. The CDR3 runs to 13 residues. This CDR3 is CASIGDRAPEAFF. The CDR3 DNA follows: TGTGCCAGCATAGGGGACAGGGCTCCTGAAGCTTTCTTT.

The V call is TRBV29-1, the J call TRBJ2-6; D remains ambiguous. Trimming stripped 4 bases from V and 2 bases from J, with 9 bases between. The CDR3 is 14 residues long. The germline gives CDR1 SQVTM, CDR2 ANQGSEA. In DNA, the CDR3 is TGCAGCGTTGGGGCCTCTACTGGGGCCAACGTCCTGACTTTC. Translating gives CSVGASTGANVLTF.

V usage is TRBV4-2 and J usage is TRBJ2-1; 7 bases map to TRBD2. The trim removed 0 bases at V and 5 bases at J, leaving 7 bases unmatched. This CDR3 has 16 amino acids. The germline V gene has CDR1 LGHNA and CDR2 YNFKEQ. CDR3 in DNA: TGTGCCAGCAGCCAAGAACGGCTAGCGGTAAACAATGAGCAGTTCTTC. This codes for CASSQERLAVNNEQFF.